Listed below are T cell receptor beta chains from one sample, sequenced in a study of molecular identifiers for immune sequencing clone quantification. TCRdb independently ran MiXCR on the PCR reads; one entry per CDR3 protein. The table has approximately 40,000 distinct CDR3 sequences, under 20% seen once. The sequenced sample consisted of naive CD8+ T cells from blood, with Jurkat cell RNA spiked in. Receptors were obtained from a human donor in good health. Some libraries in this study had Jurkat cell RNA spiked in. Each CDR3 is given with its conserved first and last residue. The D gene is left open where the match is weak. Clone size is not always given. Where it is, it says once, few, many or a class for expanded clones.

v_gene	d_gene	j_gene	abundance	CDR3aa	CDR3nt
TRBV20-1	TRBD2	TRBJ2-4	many	CSADHPLAGPNIQYF	TGCAGTGCCGATCACCCCCTAGCGGGACCAAACATTCAGTACTTC
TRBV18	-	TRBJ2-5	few	CASSPPPDMGGRETQYF	TGTGCCAGCTCACCCCCTCCGGATATGGGTGGAAGAGAGACCCAGTACTTC
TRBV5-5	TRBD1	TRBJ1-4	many	CASSWGGTDEKLFF	TGTGCCAGCAGCTGGGGCGGGACAGATGAAAAACTGTTTTTT
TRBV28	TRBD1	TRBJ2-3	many	CASSLNPGTGNTDTQYF	TGTGCCAGCAGTTTGAATCCCGGGACAGGGAACACAGATACGCAGTATTTT
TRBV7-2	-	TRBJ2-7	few	CASSLGRMGSSYEQYF	TGTGCCAGCAGCCTAGGTCGGATGGGGAGCTCCTACGAGCAGTACTTC
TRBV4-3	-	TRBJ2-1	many	CASSPPLRNEQFF	TGCGCCAGCAGCCCCCCCCTTCGCAATGAGCAGTTCTTC
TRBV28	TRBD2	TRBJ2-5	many	CASSTRLAGLQETQYF	TGTGCCAGCAGTACCCGACTAGCGGGTCTTCAAGAGACCCAGTACTTC
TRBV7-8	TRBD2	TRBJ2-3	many	CASSLISGISTDTQYF	TGTGCCAGCAGCTTAATTAGCGGGATCAGCACAGATACGCAGTATTTT
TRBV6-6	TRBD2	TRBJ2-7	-	CTSTESGSDYEQYF	TGTACCAGCACCGAAAGCGGGAGTGACTACGAGCAGTACTTC
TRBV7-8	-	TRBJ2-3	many	CASSLESFSTDTQYF	TGTGCCAGCAGCTTAGAAAGTTTTAGCACAGATACGCAGTATTTT
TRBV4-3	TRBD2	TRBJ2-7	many	CASSREREGSYEQYF	TGCGCCAGCAGTCGAGAGCGGGAGGGATCCTACGAGCAGTACTTC
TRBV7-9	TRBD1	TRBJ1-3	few	CASSSGTGVSGNTIYF	TGTGCCAGCAGCTCCGGGACAGGGGTCTCTGGAAACACCATATATTTT
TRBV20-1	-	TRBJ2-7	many	CSATDGETYEQYF	TGCAGTGCTACCGATGGGGAAACCTACGAGCAGTACTTC
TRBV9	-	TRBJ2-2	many	CASSPGTPAGELFF	TGTGCCAGCAGCCCCGGGACGCCGGCCGGGGAGCTGTTTTTT
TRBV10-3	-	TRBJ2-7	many	CAISESGGSPVYEQYF	TGTGCCATCAGTGAGTCTGGGGGGAGTCCGGTCTACGAGCAGTACTTC
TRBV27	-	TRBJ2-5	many	CASSTHIGSETQYF	TGTGCCAGCAGTACCCATATCGGGTCAGAGACCCAGTACTTC
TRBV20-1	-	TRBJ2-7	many	CSARDLRQATYEQYF	TGCAGTGCTAGAGATCTGAGGCAGGCTACCTACGAGCAGTACTTC
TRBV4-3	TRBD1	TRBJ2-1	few	CASSLAQGAYNEQFF	TGCGCCAGCAGCCTGGCACAGGGGGCCTACAATGAGCAGTTCTTC